This T cell receptor beta chain was observed in a study of blood T cell repertoires in COVID-19. The data were produced by immunoSEQ multiplex PCR, yet TCRdb's version contains in-frame clones alone and is incomplete. The data show about 65,000 clones, about 75% seen once. The germline gives CDR1 MNHEY, CDR2 SVGEGT. There are 13 residues in the CDR3. Trimming removed 5 bases from V and 8 bases from J, with 12 bases in between. The gene calls are TRBV6-2 or TRBV6-3 and TRBJ1-4; D is possibly TRBD1 (5 bases). Sequenced material: peripheral blood. This receptor was identified in a human donor in a cohort sampled during active COVID-19. The CDR3 region has the DNA TGTGCCAGCAGTCTTCAGAAGGGGGAAAAACTGTTTTTT. This codes for CASSLQKGEKLFF.